The 11 T cell receptor beta chains in this list originate from one sample, sequenced in a study of blood T cell repertoires in COVID-19. TCRdb's table, derived via immunoSEQ multiplex PCR, lists solely in-frame clones and lacks some. The table has approximately 74,000 clones, approximately 90% seen once; the top ten hold around 4.7%. The source material was peripheral blood. All receptors derive from an older woman with active COVID-19.

The chain carries TRBV15 and TRBJ2-1; D is uncertain. V lost 2 bases to trimming and J lost 4 bases, with 9 bases between them. Germline values: CDR1 LNHNV, CDR2 YYDKDF (reference sequence). The CDR3 contains 14 residues. The CDR3 coding sequence is TGTGCCACCAGCAGACTACCTACTTACAATGAGCAGTTCTTC. Translating it yields CATSRLPTYNEQFF. Drawing the rest from reference TRBV15 and TRBJ2-1, the complete variable domain is DAMVIQNPRYQVTQFGKPVTLSCSQTLNHNVMYWYQQKSSQAPKLLFHYYDKDFNNEADTPDNFQSRRPNTSFCFLDIRSPGLGDTAMYLCATSRLPTYNEQFFGPGTRLTVL.

This chain links TRBV18 with TRBJ2-1; a possible D gene is TRBD1 (7 bases). The CDR3 is 17 residues long. The ends were cut back, 2 bases at V and 8 bases at J, with 22 bases in the middle. The germline V gene has CDR1 KGHSH and CDR2 LQKENI. The CDR3 is CASSPWDFQGEAYEQFF. The CDR3 DNA reads as TGTGCCAGCTCACCATGGGACTTTCAGGGGGAGGCTTATGAGCAGTTCTTC.

The chain links TRBV5-4 to TRBJ1-2; a possible D gene is TRBD1 (5 bases). V lost 1 base and J 6 bases, leaving 16 bases between the germline ends. This CDR3 is 15 amino acids long. The germline CDR1 and CDR2 sequences are SGHNT and YYREEE (reference sequence). The CDR3 is CASSLKRQTLNGYTF. For the CDR3, the DNA is TGTGCCAGCAGCTTGAAGCGACAGACGTTGAATGGCTACACCTTC.

J is TRBJ2-5 and V is TRBV5-1, with 8 bases identical to TRBD2. The trim removed 4 bases at V and 5 bases at J, leaving 13 bases unmatched. CDR1 and CDR2 (germline): SGHRS, YFSETQ. This CDR3 spans 16 amino acids. CDR3 coding DNA: TGCGCCAGCAGCCTCGTGTGGGGGACTAGTGGTGAGACCCAGTACTTC. Translated: CASSLVWGTSGETQYF.

This clone was seen just once. CDR3 in DNA: TGTGCCAGCAGTTACGGGACTAGCGGGAGCGAGCAGTTCTTC. Translated, it gives CASSYGTSGSEQFF. V usage is TRBV6-2 or TRBV6-3 and J usage is TRBJ2-1; 14 bases are shared with TRBD2. Germline trimming cut 2 bases from V and 10 bases from J; bases unmatched to any gene: 1. This CDR3 has 14 residues. Germline CDR1 reads MNHEY; CDR2 reads SVGEGT.

The rearrangement links TRBV27 to TRBJ2-7; D ambiguous. Deletions cut 3 bases from V and 0 bases from J, with 12 bases between. The CDR3 runs 15 residues. Germline V gene sequence: CDR1 MNHEY, CDR2 SMNVEV (reference sequence). CDR3 protein: CASSFRLQSSYEQYF. The CDR3 coding sequence is TGTGCCAGCAGTTTTAGACTTCAGAGCTCCTACGAGCAGTACTTC.

V gene TRBV5-6 combines with J gene TRBJ2-7, with 9 bases matching TRBD1. This CDR3 region has 14 residues. Germline V gives CDR1 SGHDT, CDR2 YYEEEE. Unmatched junction bases numbered 6, after V lost 4 bases and J lost 4 bases. CDR3 protein: CASSQLDRGYEQYF. The CDR3 DNA follows: TGTGCCAGCAGCCAGCTGGACAGGGGTTACGAGCAGTACTTC.

This clone appeared a few times. The V gene is TRBV5-1, the J gene TRBJ2-1, with 7 bases fitting TRBD1. Germline V gene sequence: CDR1 SGHRS, CDR2 YFSETQ. V gave up 4 bases and J gave up 4 bases; unmatched junction bases: 11. CDR3 length: 16 residues. This CDR3 reads CASSGLDRIPYNEQFF. In nucleotides, the CDR3 is TGCGCCAGCAGCGGGCTGGACAGGATCCCTTACAATGAGCAGTTCTTC. Using reference TRBV5-1 and TRBJ2-1 for the parts outside the CDR3, the full variable domain is KAGVTQTPRYLIKTRGQQVTLSCSPISGHRSVSWYQQTPGQGLQFLFEYFSETQRNKGNFPGRFSGRQFSNSRSEMNVSTLELGDSALYLCASSGLDRIPYNEQFFGPGTRLTVL.

The gene calls are TRBV5-5 and TRBJ2-7; perhaps TRBD1 as D (6 bases). This CDR3 has 15 residues. CDR1 is SGHKS, CDR2 YYEKEE, per germline (reference sequence). Trimming removed 2 bases at V and 3 bases at J, with 15 bases between. In DNA, the CDR3 is TGTGCCAGCAGCTTTGGCCCAGGGGTTGACTACGAGCAGTACTTC. Translated, it gives CASSFGPGVDYEQYF.

The chain has TRBV7-6 and TRBJ2-1, with D tentatively TRBD2 (6 bases). The CDR3 covers 14 residues. Trimming pared 1 base from V and 7 bases from J, leaving 11 bases between. The germline V gene encodes CDR1 SGHVS and CDR2 FNYEAQ. CDR3 loop: CASSLGVAANEQFF. The CDR3, as DNA: TGTGCCAGCAGCTTAGGGGTAGCGGCTAATGAGCAGTTCTTC.

The chain uses TRBV10-3 and TRBJ2-2; the D gene is possibly TRBD1 (6 bases). This CDR3 region has 17 residues. Trimming pared 0 bases from V and 5 bases from J, leaving 16 bases between. Per the germline V gene, CDR1 is ENHRY and CDR2 is SYGVKD. The CDR3 here is CAISESAAGDVTGELFF. The CDR3 nucleotides are TGTGCCATCAGTGAGTCAGCGGCAGGGGATGTTACCGGGGAGCTGTTTTTT.